The source of this TCR beta chain is a study of blood T cell repertoires in COVID-19. For the study at large: Samples representing acute and convalescent COVID-19 were sourced from the United States, Italy and Spain. The cDNA or gDNA used as material had been derived from T cells, B-cell-depleted T cells, or PBMCs.

With 1 base removed from V and 5 bases from J, the gap between germline ends came to 21 bases. This CDR3 is built from 18 residues. Germline V gene sequence: CDR1 SNHLY, CDR2 FYNNEI. Enrollees, about 18 to 95 years old, lived in 24 US areas. The protocol was immunoSEQ multiplex PCR, while the TCRdb copy is restricted to in-frame clones and leaves out a portion. Among hundreds of thousands of clones listed, 87% were seen once. The sequence derives from a woman in her forties who had recovered from COVID-19. The specimen was PBMCs or T cells enriched from blood (not recorded which). The chain carries TRBV2 and TRBJ2-1; tentatively, D is TRBD2 (6 bases). This CDR3 reads CASSEGLRAGKLNNEQFF. CDR3 bases: TGTGCCAGCAGTGAAGGTCTACGGGCGGGGAAACTAAACAATGAGCAGTTCTTC.